This TCR beta chain comes out of a study of control samples from healthy donors and cancer patients. This clone has just one count. Here immunoSEQ multiplex PCR was the method, and the copy in TCRdb shows in-frame clones only, minus some. Among 150,000 or so clones listed, 90% to 95% were seen once. The V segment lost 0 bases and the J segment 5 bases; nucleotides outside the gene matches: 7. Looked up from germline, CDR1 is LGHNA and CDR2 is YSLEER. The CDR3 covers 17 residues. The sequencing input was blood. The TCR sequence derives from a woman in her sixties or seventies in good health. The chain has TRBV4-3 and TRBJ1-4; 9 bases are shared with TRBD1. CDR3 loop: CASSQDPPGTGNEKLFF. For the CDR3, the DNA is TGCGCCAGCAGCCAAGATCCCCCCGGGACAGGGAATGAAAAACTGTTTTTT.